This entry lists 2 T cell receptor beta chains sequenced from one sample in a study of patients and donors after allogeneic stem cell transplantation. TCRdb reprocessed the RT-PCR reads via MiXCR and lists one record per CDR3 protein. This table has over 150,000 distinct CDR3 sequences, 25% to 35% appearing once. The sequencing sample was made of blood, either unsorted or a sorted T cell fraction (not recorded which). The receptors here all came from a human donor who was either an allogeneic HSCT recipient or a stem cell or donor lymphocyte infusion donor (not recorded which). It is not recorded whose cells these are; they may come from a transplant donor.

In the case of this clonotype: This may be a read error: a much more frequent sequence differs by one nucleotide. It is likely a read error, because the conserved phenylalanine at the end of the CDR3 is missing. The rearrangement links TRBV10-3 to TRBJ1-2; D perhaps matches TRBD1 (5 bases). Trimming left V 3 bases short and J 8 bases short, with 7 bases between. The CDR3 length is 11 residues. Germline V CDR1 and CDR2: ENHRY, SYGVKD. The CDR3 protein is CAISDRDGYTL. The CDR3 DNA sequence: TGTGCCATCAGTGATAGGGACGGCTACACCCTC.

V is TRBV4-2 and J is TRBJ2-4, with TRBD2 identical over 7 bases. Germline values: CDR1 LGHNA, CDR2 YNFKEQ. CDR3 length: 15 amino acids. The junction had 3 bases not matched to a gene; V was cut back by 0 bases and J by 4 bases. The DNA of the CDR3 is TGTGCCAGCAGCCAAGAGGTGGGAGGGAAAAACATTCAGTACTTC. Translating gives CASSQEVGGKNIQYF.